These 18 T cell receptor beta chains were all obtained from the same sample, sequenced in a study of T cell repertoires in cytomegalovirus infection. The antigens of these receptors remain unknown. TCRdb re-analysed the reads in MiXCR, keeping a single row per CDR3 protein. The data hold about 27,000 distinct CDR3 sequences, with 19% observed a single time. Sample: CD8+ T cells from cultured PBMCs, taken from culture after CMV antigen stimulation. These receptors came from a human donor in good health (CMV status not recorded). Some clones in this sample may be carry-over from other donors' samples.

The chain recombines TRBV20-1 with TRBJ2-3; TRBD1 agrees at 9 bases. From germline, CDR1 is DFQATT and CDR2 SNEGSKA (reference sequence). The CDR3 spans 15 residues. V lost 1 base, J lost 6 bases, and 8 bases stayed unmatched. The CDR3 DNA follows: TGCAGTGCTAGAGGGACAGGGGCTTCGCCGGATACGCAGTATTTT. Encoded protein: CSARGTGASPDTQYF.

The chain is built from TRBV6-1 and TRBJ2-1; no firm D call. Germline lookup yields CDR1 MNHNS and CDR2 SASEGT. The CDR3 length is 14 residues. The V end was cut by 8 bases, the J end by 0 bases, with 11 bases between. The CDR3 region is CASSVDSSYNEQFF. Written as DNA, the CDR3 is TGTGCCAGCTCGGTCGATAGCTCCTACAATGAGCAGTTCTTC.

This clonotype was observed a handful of times. The chain employs TRBV28 and TRBJ1-2; 9 bases fit TRBD1. Trimming removed 6 bases from V and 7 bases from J; junction bases left unmatched: 9. The CDR3 is 14 amino acids. CDR1 and CDR2 from the germline V gene are MDHEN and SYDVKM. CDR3 in DNA: TGTGCCAGCAGAGGCACAGGGGGCGCACTTGGCTACACCTTC. Amino acids: CASRGTGGALGYTF.

This clonotype was recorded a few times. The chain carries TRBV7-9 and TRBJ2-7; 9 nucleotides line up with TRBD2. The germline V gene encodes CDR1 SEHNR and CDR2 FQNEAQ (reference sequence). Trimming cost V 5 bases and J 7 bases; bases outside gene matches: 9. The CDR3 totals 14 residues. The CDR3 coding sequence is TGTGCCAGCAGCGGGGGACCGCGGGGGGGGGAGCAGTACTTC. The encoded protein is CASSGGPRGGEQYF.

This chain joins TRBV7-2 and TRBJ2-7, with TRBD1 as a possible D gene (6 bases). Trimming stripped 5 bases from V and 3 bases from J, with 14 bases between. The germline V gene encodes CDR1 SGHTA and CDR2 FQGNSA. CDR3 size: 14 residues. CDR3 in amino acids: CASSLDRTHYEQYF. In nucleotides, the CDR3 is TGTGCCAGCAGCCTCGACAGGACCCACTACGAGCAGTACTTC.

This rearrangement joins TRBV27 to TRBJ1-1; 8 bases are shared with TRBD1. This CDR3 is 15 amino acids long. With V trimmed by 5 bases and J by 3 bases, 8 bases remained unmatched. CDR1 is MNHEY, CDR2 SMNVEV, per germline (reference sequence). This CDR3 reads CASSPLDRADTEAFF. For the CDR3, the DNA is TGTGCCAGCAGTCCCCTGGACAGGGCGGACACTGAAGCTTTCTTT.

This clonotype was detected many times. The chain has TRBV28 and TRBJ2-7, with 14 bases fitting TRBD2. The junction had 4 bases not matched to a gene; V was cut back by 6 bases and J by 3 bases. Germline assignment: CDR1 MDHEN and CDR2 SYDVKM. The CDR3 is 15 residues long. In DNA form, the CDR3 reads TGTGCCAGCAGCCGACTAGCGGGAGGGAGCTACGAGCAGTACTTC. It specifies CASSRLAGGSYEQYF.

V is TRBV9 and J is TRBJ2-7; a possible D gene is TRBD2 (6 bases). V dropped 4 bases and J dropped 0 bases, with 8 bases sitting between them. This CDR3 spans 13 amino acids. Looked up from germline, CDR1 is SGDLS and CDR2 is YYNGEE. CDR3 loop: CASSPRDSYEQYF. The CDR3, as DNA: TGTGCCAGCAGCCCGCGGGACTCCTACGAGCAGTACTTC.

V and J are TRBV20-1 and TRBJ2-2, with TRBD2 identical over 9 bases. V trimming: 0 bases; J trimming: 3 bases; junction bases outside the gene matches: 8. This CDR3 contains 17 residues. The germline V gene encodes CDR1 DFQATT and CDR2 SNEGSKA (reference sequence). The CDR3, as DNA: TGCAGTGCTAGAGATCTGGTTAGCGGGGGCTACACCGGGGAGCTGTTTTTT. It translates to CSARDLVSGGYTGELFF.

The chain links TRBV11-2 to TRBJ1-1, with a tentative D call TRBD1 (5 bases). The V and J ends lost 5 bases and 0 bases respectively, with 16 bases between them. Germline V gene sequence: CDR1 SGHAT, CDR2 FQNNGV. This CDR3 is 16 amino acids long. The CDR3 loop reads CASSHLHGGMNTEAFF. CDR3 DNA sequence: TGTGCCAGCAGCCACCTTCACGGGGGGATGAACACTGAAGCTTTCTTT. The full variable domain, completed using reference TRBV11-2 and TRBJ1-1, is EAGVAQSPRYKIIEKRQSVAFWCNPISGHATLYWYQQILGQGPKLLIQFQNNGVVDDSQLPKDRFSAERLKGVDSTLKIQPAKLEDSAVYLCASSHLHGGMNTEAFFGQGTRLTVV.

The chain is built from TRBV6-2 or TRBV6-3 and TRBJ2-7; the match to TRBD1 covers 7 bases. The germline V gene has CDR1 MNHEY and CDR2 SVGEGT. V lost 2 bases, J lost 1 base, and 2 bases stayed unmatched. This CDR3 region has 14 residues. CDR3 loop: CASSYDRVSYEQYF. CDR3 nucleotide sequence: TGTGCCAGCAGTTACGACAGGGTTTCCTACGAGCAGTACTTC.

This clonotype was counted only a few times. The V and J genes are TRBV28 and TRBJ2-1, with TRBD2 matching 12 bases. Looked up from germline, CDR1 is MDHEN and CDR2 is SYDVKM. CDR3 length equals 15 residues. J lost 6 bases, V lost 5 bases, and 5 bases had no gene match. DNA for the CDR3: TGTGCCAGCAGTCTAGCGGGAGGGCCTATCAATGAGCAGTTCTTC. Its translation is CASSLAGGPINEQFF.

The rearrangement joins TRBV28 to TRBJ2-3; TRBD1 might be the D (8 bases). CDR1 MDHEN and CDR2 SYDVKM come from the germline V gene. The CDR3 extends over 15 amino acids. Trimming shortened V by 10 bases and J by 2 bases, and 19 bases separated the two germline ends. In DNA, the CDR3 is TGTGCCACCATCCGGGGGGACAGGACCACAGATACGCAGTATTTT. Translating gives CATIRGDRTTDTQYF.

This clonotype has a handful of counts. The V gene is TRBV14, the J gene TRBJ2-1; no clear D. CDR3 length equals 16 residues. Germline V gene sequence: CDR1 SGHDN, CDR2 FVKESK. V lost 4 bases and J lost 0, with 13 bases in between. The CDR3: CASSPPQTSSYNEQFF. CDR3 nucleotide sequence: TGTGCCAGCAGCCCACCACAGACGAGCTCCTACAATGAGCAGTTCTTC.

This chain links TRBV6-1 with TRBJ2-4; no definite D call. The germline V gene has CDR1 MNHNS and CDR2 SASEGT. Trimming stripped 7 bases from V and 2 bases from J, with 12 bases between. The CDR3 sequence is 14 residues long. The CDR3 spells CASNGLVTKNIQYF. The DNA of the CDR3 is TGTGCCAGCAACGGCCTCGTCACCAAAAACATTCAGTACTTC.

This chain uses TRBV12-3 or TRBV12-4 with TRBJ1-1; TRBD1 is a possible D gene (5 bases). V was trimmed by 1 base and J by 4 bases, leaving 16 bases between them. The CDR3 loop spans 16 amino acids. The DNA for the CDR3 is TGTGCCAGCAGTTTAGTTGGAGGGGCGCCGAGCACTGAAGCTTTCTTT. As protein: CASSLVGGAPSTEAFF.

This chain uses TRBV7-2 with TRBJ2-3; D is uncertain. The CDR3 length is 15 residues. V was cut by 2 bases and J by 0 bases, with 9 bases left in between. Germline V lookup: CDR1 SGHTA, CDR2 FQGNSA. The CDR3 reads CASSLTRRSTDTQYF. The CDR3 DNA is TGTGCCAGCAGCTTAACCCGTAGGAGCACAGATACGCAGTATTTT.

This clonotype has more than one count but fewer than ten. The chain carries TRBV7-2 and TRBJ2-7; possibly TRBD1 or TRBD2 for D (5 bases each). Trimming stripped 6 bases from V and 2 bases from J, with 11 bases between. Germline lookup yields CDR1 SGHTA and CDR2 FQGNSA. CDR3 length equals 13 residues. The CDR3 DNA reads TGTGCCAGCAGTCCCGGGGCCACCTACGAGCAGTACTTC. This gives the protein CASSPGATYEQYF. The whole variable domain, filled in from reference TRBV7-2 and TRBJ2-7, reads GAGVSQSPSNKVTEKGKDVELRCDPISGHTALYWYRQSLGQGLEFLIYFQGNSAPDKSGLPSDRFSAERTGGSVSTLTIQRTQQEDSAVYLCASSPGATYEQYFGPGTRLTVT.